These T cell receptor beta chains were read from a single sample in a study of T cells expressing NK-cell markers. From the 5' RACE reads, TCRdb lists one entry per CDR3 protein and no DNA. The repertoire table contains fewer than 400,000 distinct CDR3 sequences. Source material: blood T cells: a sorted CD56 or NKG2C T cell subset, CD4+ or CD8+ T cells, or bulk PBMC T cells (not recorded which). Every receptor here comes from a man between 18 and 69 years old in good health. The CDR3 runs from the conserved cysteine through the conserved F or W.

v_gene	j_gene	CDR3aa
TRBV5-8	TRBJ2-5	CASSLWAVQETQYF
TRBV5-6	TRBJ1-5	CASSSRRTATNQPQHF
TRBV2	TRBJ2-7	CASTGLAVLAKQYF
TRBV6-1	TRBJ2-7	CASSRDSISSYEQYF
TRBV20-1	TRBJ1-2	CSARGAGLGYGYTF
TRBV30	TRBJ1-1	CAWSIERRTEAFF
TRBV7-2	TRBJ2-1	CASSSRWPDEQFF
TRBV3-1	TRBJ2-7	CASSPRIDISYEQYF
TRBV10-3	TRBJ2-3	CAISGAVHTDTQYF
TRBV7-9	TRBJ1-1	CASSFSRGLNTEAFF
TRBV5-1	TRBJ2-2	CASRGSVGGANTGELFF
TRBV6-5	TRBJ2-5	CASSYGGKTSGLETQYF
TRBV12-3/TRBV12-4	TRBJ1-3	CATLGTGAHSGNTIYF
TRBV5-1	TRBJ2-1	CASSISPQGDEQFF
TRBV7-2	TRBJ2-1	CASSQLRDEQFF
TRBV4-2	TRBJ1-3	CASSHATGSSGNTIYF
TRBV20-1	TRBJ1-2	CSANRGANYGYTF
TRBV20-1	TRBJ2-7	CSASLRSGWGEQYF
TRBV3-1	TRBJ2-5	CASSQDSGTARGETQYF
TRBV10-3	TRBJ2-7	CAISDRIPYEQYF
TRBV9	TRBJ2-3	CASSTRPSPDTQYF
TRBV5-1	TRBJ1-1	CASSRTGDLLNTEAFF
TRBV18	TRBJ2-5	CASSVNVGEETQYF
TRBV4-2	TRBJ2-4	CASSLRGGVLEIQYF
TRBV5-1	TRBJ1-1	CASSWDRGFEAFF
TRBV7-7	TRBJ1-1	CASSTALGTEAFF
TRBV7-9	TRBJ1-1	CASTMGGRGAFPEAFF
TRBV4-2	TRBJ1-2	CASSQDYVGGGYTF
TRBV27	TRBJ1-3	CASSFLGSGNTIYF
TRBV5-1	TRBJ2-1	CASSLRGGGPSYNEQFF